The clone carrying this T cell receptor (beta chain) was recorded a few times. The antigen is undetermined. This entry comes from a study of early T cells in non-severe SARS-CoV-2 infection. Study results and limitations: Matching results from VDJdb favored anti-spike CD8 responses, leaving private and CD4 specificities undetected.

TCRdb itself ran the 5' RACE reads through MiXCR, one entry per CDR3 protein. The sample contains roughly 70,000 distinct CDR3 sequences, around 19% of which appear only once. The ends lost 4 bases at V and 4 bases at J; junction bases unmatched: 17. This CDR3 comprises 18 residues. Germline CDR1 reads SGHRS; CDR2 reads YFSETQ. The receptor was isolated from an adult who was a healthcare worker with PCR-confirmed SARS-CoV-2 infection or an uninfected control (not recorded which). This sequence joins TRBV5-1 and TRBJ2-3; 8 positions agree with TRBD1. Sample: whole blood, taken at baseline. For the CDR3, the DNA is TGCGCCAGCAGCGTTGTCGTCTCCGGACAGGGAGTTGCAGATACGCAGTATTTT. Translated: CASSVVVSGQGVADTQYF.